These 13 T cell receptor beta chains originate from one sample sequenced in a study of blood T cell repertoires in COVID-19 (dated by TCRdb to 2018 to 2020). Receptor amplification or capture employed the immunoSEQ multiplex PCR assay. TCRdb retrieved this table from immuneACCESS and kept in-frame rearrangements only. Not all clones are present; in checked studies, unresolved V genes account for under half, and no reason is known for the remainder. This sample is represented by roughly 500,000 clones; about 88% of them were singletons. Just over 8% of the sample is in the top ten clones. Sample: PBMCs or T cells enriched from blood (not recorded which). The source is a woman aged 55-70 years who had recovered from COVID-19.

The genes are TRBV19 and TRBJ2-5; 8 nucleotides agree with TRBD1. CDR3 length equals 15 residues. J lost 5 bases, V lost 6 bases, and 11 bases had no gene match. In germline, CDR1 is LNHDA, CDR2 SQIVND (reference sequence). Written as DNA, the CDR3 is TGTGCCAGTAGCCATCGGCAGGGGGCGGTTGAGACCCAGTACTTC. Translated, it gives CASSHRQGAVETQYF. Supplemented by reference TRBV19 and TRBJ2-5, the full variable domain reads DGGITQSPKYLFRKEGQNVTLSCEQNLNHDAMYWYRQDPGQGLRLIYYSQIVNDFQKGDIAEGYSVSREKKESFPLTVTSAQKNPTAFYLCASSHRQGAVETQYFGPGTRLLVL.

V is TRBV18 and J is TRBJ1-6; TRBD1 might be the D (6 bases). Looked up from germline, CDR1 is KGHSH and CDR2 is LQKENI. The CDR3 consists of 14 residues. V dropped 5 bases and J dropped 6 bases, with 11 bases sitting between them. This CDR3 reads CASSSQGINSPLHF. CDR3 sequence (DNA): TGTGCCAGCTCATCTCAGGGGATTAATTCACCCCTCCACTTT.

Regarding this clone: This likely reflects a read error, since a far larger clone is one base away. Other DNA sequences from this sample encode an identical CDR3 as well. V gene TRBV12-3 or TRBV12-4 combines with J gene TRBJ1-5; no reliable D call. V was shortened by 0 bases and J by 4 bases, with 4 bases between the two germline ends. CDR3 length: 13 residues. The CDR3 is CASSLARNQPQHF. For the CDR3, the DNA is TGTGCCAGCAGTTTAGCGAGGAATCAGCCCCAGCATTTT.

V is TRBV24-1 and J is TRBJ1-4, with D maybe TRBD1 (6 bases). In germline, CDR1 is KGHDR, CDR2 SFDVKD. V was clipped by 3 bases and J by 5 bases, with 15 bases between them. This CDR3 is built from 16 residues. The CDR3 loop is CATSDPAQGSNEKLFF. The CDR3 region has the DNA TGTGCCACCAGTGATCCTGCACAGGGATCCAATGAAAAACTGTTTTTT.

J is TRBJ2-7 and V is TRBV27; TRBD1 matches at 7 bases. Losses at the gene ends were 4 bases for V and 6 bases for J; bases not matched to a gene: 12. Germline CDR1 MNHEY, CDR2 SMNVEV (reference sequence). The length of the CDR3 is 15 residues. The CDR3, as DNA: TGTGCCAGCAGTTCCGGTCCACCAGGGGGTAGCGAGCAGTACGTC. It is translated as CASSSGPPGGSEQYV.

The chain uses TRBV7-8 and TRBJ2-5; 8 bases line up with TRBD2. The CDR3 sequence is 13 residues long. J lost 5 bases, V lost 8 bases, and 7 bases had no gene match. CDR1 is SGHVS and CDR2 is FQNEAQ in the germline V gene. The CDR3 DNA reads TGTGCCAGCCGATTCAGCGGGGGTGAGACCCAGTACTTC. It encodes CASRFSGGETQYF.

The chain recombines TRBV6-6 with TRBJ2-5; tentatively, D is TRBD1 (6 bases). In germline, CDR1 is MNHNY, CDR2 SVGAGI (reference sequence). The CDR3 is 14 amino acids. The germline V and J ends were trimmed by 6 bases and 3 bases, with 14 bases remaining between them. The CDR3 nucleotides are TGTGCCAGCAGGCCCCGGGACACCGAAGAGACCCAGTACTTC. Its translation: CASRPRDTEETQYF.

The rearrangement uses TRBV4-1 and TRBJ1-2; tentatively, D is TRBD1 (6 bases). Per germline, CDR1 MGHRA and CDR2 YSYEKL. Trimming took 3 bases from V and 4 from J, leaving 15 bases between them. This CDR3 is 15 amino acids long. CDR3 loop: CASSQENREIYGYTF. In DNA form, the CDR3 reads TGCGCCAGCAGCCAGGAAAACAGGGAGATCTATGGCTACACCTTC.

The CDR3 spells CASSPGQGFGETQYF. CDR3 DNA: TGCGCCAGCAGCCCGGGACAGGGGTTCGGAGAGACCCAGTACTTC. The chain is built from TRBV5-1 and TRBJ2-5; 10 bases map to TRBD1. The germline CDR1 and CDR2 sequences are SGHRS and YFSETQ. The junction had 7 bases not matched to a gene; V was cut back by 4 bases and J by 4 bases. The CDR3 covers 15 residues.

The chain is built from TRBV11-3 and TRBJ1-4; weak D call: TRBD1 (6 bases). There are 14 residues in the CDR3. Germline values: CDR1 SGHNT, CDR2 YENEEA. V was trimmed by 5 bases and J by 7 bases, leaving 14 bases between them. CDR3 nucleotide sequence: TGTGCCAGCAGCCGTTCAGGACAGCTTGAAAAACTGTTTTTT. Translating it yields CASSRSGQLEKLFF.

The rearrangement links TRBV19 to TRBJ1-6; 9 nucleotides line up with TRBD1. Germline loops: CDR1 LNHDA, CDR2 SQIVND (reference sequence). The CDR3 covers 15 residues. V trimming: 4 bases; J trimming: 7 bases; junction bases outside the gene matches: 5. The CDR3 loop reads CASSSRQGGNSPLHF. DNA of the CDR3: TGTGCCAGTAGTAGCAGACAGGGGGGAAATTCACCCCTCCACTTT.

The gene calls are TRBV6-5 and TRBJ1-2; D ambiguous. In germline, CDR1 is MNHEY, CDR2 SVGAGI. The CDR3 length is 11 residues. V was pared by 2 bases and J by 4 bases, with 2 bases between. The CDR3 DNA is TGTGCCAGCAGTTACCTCTATGGCTACACCTTC. Protein product: CASSYLYGYTF.

This CDR3 reads CASSEASGWVYEQYF. CDR3 DNA sequence: TGCGCCAGCAGTGAGGCCTCAGGGTGGGTCTACGAGCAGTACTTC. The J gene is TRBJ2-5, the V gene TRBV10-2, with a possible D match to TRBD1 (5 bases). The J call may be faulty, since TRBJ2-7 better matches the DNA end. From germline, CDR1 is WSHSY and CDR2 SAAADI. This CDR3 is built from 15 residues.